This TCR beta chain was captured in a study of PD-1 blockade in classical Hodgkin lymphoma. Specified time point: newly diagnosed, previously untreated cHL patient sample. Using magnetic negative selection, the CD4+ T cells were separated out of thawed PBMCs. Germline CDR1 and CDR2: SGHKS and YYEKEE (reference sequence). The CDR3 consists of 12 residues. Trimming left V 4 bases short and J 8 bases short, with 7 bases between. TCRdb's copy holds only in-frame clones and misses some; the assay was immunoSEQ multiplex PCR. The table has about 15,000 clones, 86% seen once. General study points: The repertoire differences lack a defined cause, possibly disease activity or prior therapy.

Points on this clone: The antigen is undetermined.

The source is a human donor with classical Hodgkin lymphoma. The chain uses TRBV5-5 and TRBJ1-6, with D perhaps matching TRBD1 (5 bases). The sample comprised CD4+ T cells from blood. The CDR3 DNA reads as TGTGCCAGCAGCGTACAGGATTCACCCCTCCACTTT. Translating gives CASSVQDSPLHF.